These 32 T cell receptor beta chains were sequenced from one sample in a study of blood T cell repertoires in COVID-19. The table came from immunoSEQ multiplex PCR; TCRdb's copy has only in-frame clones and leaves some out. The repertoire has under 200,000 clones, around 82% of them found once; the top ten carry roughly 5%. Sample: PBMCs or T cells enriched from blood (not recorded which). Every receptor here comes from a woman aged 60-70 years with acute COVID-19.

This sequence joins TRBV21-1 and TRBJ1-1; the table's D call, TRBD1, was not checked against the DNA. TRBV21-1 is annotated as a pseudogene. The CDR3 covers 13 residues. The CDR3 DNA reads TGTGCCAGCAGGGAGGGGGCGAACACTGAAGCTTTCTTT. Its protein product is CASREGANTEAFF.

This clone was detected once. The V call is TRBV3-1 (or the pseudogene TRBV3-2), the J call TRBJ2-1, with TRBD2 matching over 12 bases. The CDR3 length is 14 residues. Germline V gene data show CDR1 as LGHDT and CDR2 as YNNKEL (reference sequence). Trimming removed 4 bases from V and 12 bases from J; junction bases left unmatched: 7. The CDR3 loop is CASSLSTSGSGQFF. CDR3 nucleotide sequence: TGTGCCAGCAGCCTCTCGACTAGCGGGAGTGGGCAGTTCTTC.

CDR3 region: CASSSNRGHGYTF. CDR3 DNA: TGTGCCAGCAGCTCAAACAGGGGCCATGGCTACACCTTC. The chain recombines TRBV5-5 with TRBJ1-2, with 7 bases that match TRBD1. Germline lookup yields CDR1 SGHKS and CDR2 YYEKEE (reference sequence). Trimming took 3 bases from V and 6 from J; bases not matched to a gene: 5. There are 13 residues in the CDR3.

The chain recombines TRBV3-1 (or the pseudogene TRBV3-2) with TRBJ1-3; 10 bases agree with TRBD1. The length of the CDR3 is 16 residues. Looked up from germline, CDR1 is LGHDT and CDR2 is YNNKEL (reference sequence). The ends lost 2 bases at V and 4 bases at J; junction bases unmatched: 5. CDR3: CASSQRGQGLGNTIYF. The CDR3 DNA reads TGTGCCAGCAGCCAACGGGGACAGGGGCTCGGAAACACCATATATTTT.

This chain links TRBV7-6 with TRBJ2-1; TRBD1 is a possible D gene (5 bases). Trimming removed 2 bases at V and 12 bases at J, with 11 bases between. This CDR3 contains 12 residues. The V gene's germline CDR1 is SGHVS and CDR2 FNYEAQ. The CDR3 DNA reads as TGTGCCAGCAGCTTATTTCGCCAGGGGCAGTTCTTC. Encoded protein: CASSLFRQGQFF.

About this clone itself: Relative to the germline gene, one junction end is altered; a read error may explain this. V usage is TRBV28 and J usage is TRBJ1-1; 7 positions match TRBD1. From germline, CDR1 is MDHEN and CDR2 SYDVKM. CDR3 length equals 16 residues. The CDR3 bases are TGTGCCAGCAGTTTCCCCATTAAGACAGGGAACCCTGAAGCTTTCTTT. Translating it yields CASSFPIKTGNPEAFF.

This chain's CDR3 is CAWSYGTSGFWEQFF. The CDR3 DNA follows: TGTGCCTGGAGTTACGGGACTAGCGGCTTCTGGGAGCAGTTCTTC. This chain links TRBV30 with TRBJ2-1; 11 bases map to TRBD2. The trim removed 2 bases at V and 10 bases at J, leaving 10 bases unmatched. The CDR3 has 15 amino acids. Germline CDR1 GTSNPN, CDR2 SVGIG (reference sequence).

The chain has TRBV18 and TRBJ1-1; maybe TRBD1 (6 bases). V lost 0 bases, J lost 0 bases, and 11 bases lay in between. The CDR3 has 16 residues. Germline V gene sequence: CDR1 KGHSH, CDR2 LQKENI. In nucleotides, the CDR3 is TGTGCCAGCTCACCACCGAATGAGGGGGTGAACACTGAAGCTTTCTTT. It translates to CASSPPNEGVNTEAFF.

The rearrangement uses TRBV3-1 (or the pseudogene TRBV3-2) and TRBJ1-1; TRBD1 agrees at 8 bases. The CDR3 consists of 15 residues. With 5 bases clipped from V and 4 bases from J, the junction kept 9 bases outside the gene matches. Germline CDR1 and CDR2: LGHDT and YNNKEL (reference sequence). The CDR3 is CASSFRTGSGTEAFF. CDR3 nucleotide sequence: TGTGCCAGCAGCTTCCGGACAGGGTCGGGCACTGAAGCTTTCTTT.

The V gene is TRBV7-2, the J gene TRBJ2-2; TRBD2 matches 9 bases. CDR1 is SGHTA and CDR2 is FQGNSA in the germline V gene. J lost 2 bases, V lost 8 bases, and 6 bases had no gene match. The CDR3 has 15 residues. The DNA of the CDR3 is TGTGCCAGCCGCGCGGGGGGGCCTAACACCGGGGAGCTGTTTTTT. It codes for CASRAGGPNTGELFF.

The chain combines TRBV30 with TRBJ1-5; 9 bases are a match to TRBD1. The germline V gene encodes CDR1 GTSNPN and CDR2 SVGIG (reference sequence). V lost 8 bases to trimming and J lost 2 bases; unmatched junction nucleotides: 7. The CDR3 runs to 14 residues. CDR3 sequence reads: CAGTGGTGNQPQHF. The DNA for the CDR3 is TGTGCCGGAACAGGGGGCACTGGCAATCAGCCCCAGCATTTT.

This chain joins TRBV12-1 and TRBJ2-1; the DNA was not compared with TRBD2, the D call given in the table. TRBV12-1 is described as a pseudogene. The CDR3 is 19 amino acids. The CDR3 region has the DNA TGTGCCAGCAGCCCTACTGGACCTAGCGGGGGTATATCCTACAATGAGCAGTTCTTC. Its translation: CASSPTGPSGGISYNEQFF.

The V call is TRBV28, the J call TRBJ2-4, with 12 bases fitting TRBD2. The CDR3 is 19 amino acids. Trimming at V came to 1 base and at J to 0 bases, leaving 7 bases not matched to a gene. Germline CDR1 reads MDHEN; CDR2 reads SYDVKM. The CDR3 coding sequence is TGTGCCAGCAGTTTATTGACTAGCGGGGGTTACTTAGCCAAAAACATTCAGTACTTC. Protein: CASSLLTSGGYLAKNIQYF.

The rearrangement joins TRBV9 to TRBJ1-5; D uncertain. CDR1 and CDR2 (germline): SGDLS, YYNGEE. The ends were cut back, 0 bases at V and 4 bases at J, with 8 bases in the middle. The CDR3 has 14 amino acids. DNA of the CDR3: TGTGCCAGCAGCGTAGGGCGGGTAAATCAGCCCCAGCATTTT. Amino acids: CASSVGRVNQPQHF.

The V and J genes are TRBV18 and TRBJ1-2, with D tentatively TRBD1 (5 bases). V was shortened by 3 bases and J by 10 bases, with 12 bases between the two germline ends. The CDR3 spans 12 residues. CDR1 is KGHSH, CDR2 LQKENI, per germline. The CDR3 loop reads CASSPEQAHYTF. The CDR3 nucleotides are TGTGCCAGCTCACCCGAACAGGCTCACTACACCTTC. The full variable domain, completed using reference TRBV18 and TRBJ1-2, is NAGVMQNPRHLVRRRGQEARLRCSPMKGHSHVYWYRQLPEEGLKFMVYLQKENIIDESGMPKERFSAEFPKEGPSILRIQQVVRGDSAAYFCASSPEQAHYTFGSGTRLTVV.

V usage is TRBV7-9 and J usage is TRBJ1-5; a possible D gene is TRBD1 (6 bases). The length of the CDR3 is 13 residues. Germline V gene sequence: CDR1 SEHNR, CDR2 FQNEAQ (reference sequence). The V end was cut by 5 bases, the J end by 3 bases, with 8 bases between. CDR3 coding DNA: TGTGCCAGCAGCATGGGGGCCAATCAGCCCCAGCATTTT. Amino acid sequence: CASSMGANQPQHF.

This clone was recorded a few times. V is TRBV11-2 and J is TRBJ2-3; D is unresolved. CDR1 SGHAT and CDR2 FQNNGV come from the germline V gene. The CDR3 is 15 amino acids. V shed 3 bases and J shed 7 bases, with 17 bases lying between them. The CDR3 bases are TGTGCCAGCAGCTTTTTTGAGCGTAGGCAGAATACGCAGTATTTT. Translation: CASSFFERRQNTQYF.

The J gene is TRBJ2-1, the V gene TRBV11-2; 14 bases map to TRBD2. The J segment lost 6 bases and the V segment lost 3 bases, leaving 1 base of the junction unmatched. Germline V gene data show CDR1 as SGHAT and CDR2 as FQNNGV. The CDR3 covers 15 residues. CDR3 sequence reads: CASSFGLAGGNEQFF. The CDR3 nucleotides read TGTGCCAGCAGCTTTGGACTAGCGGGGGGCAATGAGCAGTTCTTC.

This clone has a count of ten or more. J is TRBJ2-1 and V is TRBV7-2, with 7 bases identical to TRBD1. The germline gives CDR1 SGHTA, CDR2 FQGNSA. Trimming cost V 5 bases and J 8 bases; bases outside gene matches: 3. The CDR3 is 12 amino acids. For the CDR3, the DNA is TGTGCCAGCAGCCCTCAGGGGGATGAGCAGTTCTTC. Residues: CASSPQGDEQFF.

This chain joins TRBV19 and TRBJ1-1, with no clear D. This CDR3 has 14 amino acids. The ends were cut back, 9 bases at V and 0 bases at J, with 14 bases in the middle. From germline, CDR1 is LNHDA and CDR2 SQIVND (reference sequence). The CDR3 protein is CASRREGLNTEAFF. The CDR3, as DNA: TGTGCCAGCCGGAGGGAGGGTTTGAACACTGAAGCTTTCTTT.

V is TRBV25-1 and J is TRBJ2-2; 16 positions match TRBD2. Germline V gene sequence: CDR1 MGHDK, CDR2 SYGVNS. The CDR3 has 15 amino acids. The V gene end was trimmed by 7 bases and the J gene end by 8 bases; junction bases not matched to a gene: 4. CDR3 sequence (DNA): TGTGCCAGCAAGGGGACTAGCGGGGGGGCTGGGGAGCTGTTTTTT. Its translation is CASKGTSGGAGELFF.

The rearrangement joins TRBV5-1 to TRBJ2-1; D is ambiguous. The CDR3 extends over 11 amino acids. The germline gives CDR1 SGHRS, CDR2 YFSETQ. Trimming removed 2 bases at V and 8 bases at J, with 5 bases between. The CDR3 DNA is TGCGCCAGCAGCTTCCTTGATGAGCAGTTCTTC. Translation: CASSFLDEQFF.

J is TRBJ2-7 and V is TRBV6-6; tentative D call: TRBD1 (6 bases). There are 14 residues in the CDR3. V was cut by 6 bases and J by 4 bases, with 16 bases left in between. CDR1 and CDR2 from the germline V gene are MNHNY and SVGAGI (reference sequence). The CDR3 bases are TGTGCCAGCAGCCCCAGACAGGTGAAGTACGAGCAGTACGTC. Protein product: CASSPRQVKYEQYV.

This chain uses TRBV7-9 with TRBJ1-1; weak D call: TRBD1 (6 bases). The V end was cut by 4 bases, the J end by 4 bases, with 13 bases between. Germline V gene data show CDR1 as SEHNR and CDR2 as FQNEAQ (reference sequence). The CDR3 loop spans 14 amino acids. The DNA for the CDR3 is TGTGCCAGCAGCTCGCACAGGGTCGGCACTGAAGCTTTCTTT. Translated, it gives CASSSHRVGTEAFF.

The chain employs TRBV6-2 or TRBV6-3 and TRBJ2-1; maybe TRBD2 (5 bases). The germline CDR1 and CDR2 sequences are MNHEY and SVGEGT. The CDR3 totals 17 residues. V was cut by 2 bases and J by 0 bases, with 14 bases left in between. This CDR3 reads CASSYPRPGSSYNEQFF. CDR3 DNA sequence: TGTGCCAGCAGTTACCCTAGACCTGGGAGCTCCTACAATGAGCAGTTCTTC.

The V call is TRBV6-5, the J call TRBJ1-2; 7 nucleotides line up with TRBD1. Germline CDR1 reads MNHEY; CDR2 reads SVGAGI. V was pared by 0 bases and J by 6 bases, with 7 bases of the junction left unmatched. The CDR3 runs 15 residues. CDR3 sequence: CASSYSTTGTHGYTF. The DNA of the CDR3 is TGTGCCAGCAGTTACTCCACGACAGGGACTCATGGCTACACCTTC.

The rearrangement joins TRBV5-1 to TRBJ2-2; D perhaps matches TRBD1 (5 bases). V was pared by 1 base and J by 0 bases, with 7 bases between. Germline-derived CDR1 and CDR2 are SGHRS and YFSETQ. The CDR3 runs 15 residues. CDR3 in DNA: TGCGCCAGCAGCTTGCGGACAACGAACACCGGGGAGCTGTTTTTT. This sequence encodes CASSLRTTNTGELFF. The variable domain in full, completed from reference TRBV5-1 and TRBJ2-2, reads KAGVTQTPRYLIKTRGQQVTLSCSPISGHRSVSWYQQTPGQGLQFLFEYFSETQRNKGNFPGRFSGRQFSNSRSEMNVSTLELGDSALYLCASSLRTTNTGELFFGEGSRLTVL.

This chain uses TRBV30 with TRBJ1-5; no clear D. Germline CDR1 is GTSNPN and CDR2 is SVGIG (reference sequence). V gave up 0 bases and J gave up 6 bases, with 12 bases separating them. There are 14 residues in the CDR3. CDR3 bases: TGTGCCTGGAGTGTAGGGAGTGGAAGTCAGCCCCAGCATTTT. Amino acid sequence: CAWSVGSGSQPQHF.

This chain joins TRBV5-6 and TRBJ1-5; 10 bases agree with TRBD1. CDR1 SGHDT and CDR2 YYEEEE come from the germline V gene. CDR3 size: 15 residues. J lost 6 bases, V lost 4 bases, and 7 bases had no gene match. The CDR3: CASSLDRGPGQPQHF. The DNA of the CDR3 is TGTGCCAGCAGCCTAGACAGGGGGCCTGGTCAGCCCCAGCATTTT.

This clone showed up just a few times. The chain couples TRBV28 to TRBJ1-2; 11 bases agree with TRBD1. Germline values: CDR1 MDHEN, CDR2 SYDVKM. V trimming: 1 base; J trimming: 2 bases; junction bases outside the gene matches: 9. This CDR3 is built from 18 residues. The CDR3 region is CASSLFWTGGKLNYGYTF. DNA of the CDR3: TGTGCCAGCAGTTTATTTTGGACAGGGGGCAAACTAAACTATGGCTACACCTTC.

CDR3 protein: CASSSRQGETQYF. The CDR3, as DNA: TGTGCCAGCAGCAGTCGACAGGGGGAGACCCAGTACTTC. This chain links TRBV9 with TRBJ2-5, with 8 bases aligning to TRBD1. This CDR3 comprises 13 residues. Germline CDR1 reads SGDLS; CDR2 reads YYNGEE. V shed 4 bases and J 5 bases; nucleotides not matched to a gene: 4.

The chain employs TRBV6-5 and TRBJ1-1; weak D call: TRBD1 (6 bases). Germline-derived CDR1 and CDR2 are MNHEY and SVGAGI. This CDR3 has 15 amino acids. V was pared by 4 bases and J by 2 bases, with 14 bases between. The CDR3 DNA reads as TGTGCCAGCAGTTTTCGACAGGCAATCAACACTGAAGCTTTCTTT. This codes for CASSFRQAINTEAFF.